The 7 T cell receptor beta chains below come from one sample, sequenced in a study of T cells in Graves' hyperthyroidism and ophthalmopathy. Amplification yielded TCR beta CDR3 regions, with RNA transcripts as the source. Primed by the HTBI set, a first-round RT-PCR was run on the TCR CDR3. TCRdb re-derived calls from the multiplex PCR reads in MiXCR, one entry per CDR3 protein. The table has over 450,000 distinct CDR3 sequences, approximately 14% seen once. The specimen was blood. Receptors originate from a young woman with Graves' hyperthyroidism.

This clonotype was observed a handful of times. The CDR3 DNA is TGTGCCAGCAGACCCCGGGGCCTGCGAGGAAACACCATATATTTT. This sequence encodes CASRPRGLRGNTIYF. The V and J genes are TRBV19 and TRBJ1-3; TRBD1 is a possible D gene (5 bases). The CDR3 is 15 residues long. CDR1 and CDR2 from the germline V gene are LNHDA and SQIVND (reference sequence). Trimming shortened V by 9 bases and J by 4 bases, and 19 bases separated the two germline ends.

With regard to this clonotype: Just one base apart from a much larger clone, this may be a read error. The rearrangement uses TRBV9 and TRBJ2-5; 13 bases are shared with TRBD2. Germline CDR1 reads SGDLS; CDR2 reads YYNGEE. This CDR3 contains 16 residues. CDR3 nucleotide sequence: TGTGCCAGCAGCCCGAGACTAGCGGGGGGTCAAGGGACCCAGTACTTC. Translating gives CASSPRLAGGQGTQYF.

The chain has TRBV20-1 and TRBJ2-1, with 13 bases matching TRBD2. With V trimmed by 5 bases and J by 4 bases, 11 bases remained unmatched. The CDR3 extends over 17 amino acids. CDR1 is DFQATT and CDR2 is SNEGSKA in the germline V gene (reference sequence). CDR3 sequence (DNA): TGCAGTGCTCCTCGGACTAGCGGGGGAGGAATATACAATGAGCAGTTCTTC. Its translation: CSAPRTSGGGIYNEQFF.

The gene calls are TRBV30 and TRBJ1-6, with TRBD1 identical over 9 bases. The CDR3 is made up of 13 amino acids. The V gene end was trimmed by 5 bases and the J gene end by 10 bases; junction bases not matched to a gene: 6. CDR1 and CDR2 (germline): GTSNPN, SVGIG (reference sequence). This CDR3 is CAWGGTGSSPLHF. As DNA, the CDR3 is TGTGCCTGGGGTGGGACAGGGTCCTCACCCCTCCACTTT.

Ten or more counts support this clonotype. This chain joins TRBV2 and TRBJ1-6, with D perhaps TRBD1 (5 bases). CDR1 is SNHLY and CDR2 is FYNNEI in the germline V gene. The germline V and J ends were trimmed by 2 bases and 3 bases, with 8 bases remaining between them. The length of the CDR3 is 15 residues. The DNA for the CDR3 is TGTGCCAGCAGTGAACGGGGGATCTATAATTCACCCCTCCACTTT. This gives the protein CASSERGIYNSPLHF.

The chain combines TRBV12-3 or TRBV12-4 with TRBJ2-1, with 7 bases lining up with TRBD1. The CDR3 extends over 12 amino acids. Trimming cost V 5 bases and J 10 bases; bases outside gene matches: 5. CDR3 bases: TGTGCCAGCAGTACCGCCAGGGGGGAGCAGTTCTTC. Amino acids: CASSTARGEQFF.

This clonotype was detected a few times. The chain employs TRBV19 and TRBJ1-5; 10 bases are a match to TRBD1. The germline V gene encodes CDR1 LNHDA and CDR2 SQIVND (reference sequence). The ends lost 5 bases at V and 0 bases at J; junction bases unmatched: 13. This CDR3 contains 19 residues. The CDR3 spells CASSSIGTGEYSSNQPQHF. The DNA of the CDR3 is TGTGCCAGTAGTTCAATAGGGACAGGGGAATACAGTAGCAATCAGCCCCAGCATTTT.